The next 26 T cell receptor beta chains were all read from a single sample in a study of cytomegalovirus exposure and HLA in healthy donors. The data were produced by immunoSEQ multiplex PCR, yet TCRdb's version contains in-frame clones alone and is incomplete. Among fewer than 55,000 clones listed, roughly 92% were seen once. The material sequenced was PBMCs. Receptors were obtained from a man aged 18 to 35 in good health and CMV-seronegative.

The rearrangement links TRBV7-9 to TRBJ2-1; no clear D. The V gene lost 6 bases and the J gene lost 8 bases, with 14 bases spanning the gap. The CDR3 is 13 residues long. Germline V gives CDR1 SEHNR, CDR2 FQNEAQ (reference sequence). The CDR3: CASRHARSDEQFF. As DNA, the CDR3 is TGTGCCAGCAGGCACGCAAGATCGGATGAGCAGTTCTTC.

V is TRBV4-3 and J is TRBJ2-2; TRBD2 is a possible D gene (6 bases). Germline assignment: CDR1 LGHNA and CDR2 YSLEER. This CDR3 spans 17 amino acids. Between the trimmed V and J ends, which lost 0 bases and 4 bases, there was a span of 15 bases. The CDR3 region has the DNA TGCGCCAGCAGCCAAGATGTAACGGGAGAGGGCACCGGGGAGCTGTTTTTT. Encoded protein: CASSQDVTGEGTGELFF.

V and J are TRBV7-2 and TRBJ2-1; maybe TRBD1 (5 bases). Germline lookup yields CDR1 SGHTA and CDR2 FQGNSA. This CDR3 has 13 residues. V lost 5 bases, J lost 1 base, and 6 bases lay in between. The CDR3 nucleotides are TGTGCCAGCAGCCAGGGTTCCTACAATGAGCAGTTCTTC. This sequence encodes CASSQGSYNEQFF.

This sequence joins TRBV2 and TRBJ2-1; 8 bases align to TRBD2. The J segment lost 5 bases and the V segment lost 6 bases, leaving 9 bases of the junction unmatched. The germline CDR1 and CDR2 sequences are SNHLY and FYNNEI. The CDR3 has 15 residues. CDR3 DNA: TGTGCCAGCAGATCCGGGACTAGTAGGGACAATGAGCAGTTCTTC. Its translation: CASRSGTSRDNEQFF.

The chain links TRBV6-1 to TRBJ2-7, with D unresolved. Germline V gene data show CDR1 as MNHNS and CDR2 as SASEGT. This CDR3 contains 13 residues. The V and J ends lost 7 bases and 1 base respectively, with 11 bases between them. CDR3: CASKIGFSYEQYF. DNA for the CDR3: TGTGCCAGCAAGATCGGGTTTTCCTACGAGCAGTACTTC.

The chain has TRBV4-2 and TRBJ2-3; 7 nucleotides agree with TRBD2. V shed 0 bases, J shed 6 bases, and the junction held 6 bases outside the gene matches. CDR3 length: 15 amino acids. The germline CDR1 and CDR2 sequences are LGHNA and YNFKEQ. The DNA for the CDR3 is TGTGCCAGCAGCCAAGACTGGTCCGGGGGGGATACGCAGTATTTT. It translates to CASSQDWSGGDTQYF.

The genes are TRBV29-1 and TRBJ2-1; TRBD2 matches at 14 bases. Germline CDR1 is SQVTM and CDR2 is ANQGSEA. J lost 4 bases, V lost 6 bases, and 2 bases had no gene match. The CDR3 is 14 amino acids. The CDR3 region has the DNA TGCAGCGTCCGGACTAGCGGGAGGTACAATGAGCAGTTCTTC. This codes for CSVRTSGRYNEQFF.

The rearrangement links TRBV6-1 to TRBJ1-2, with 10 bases identical to TRBD1. CDR3 length: 16 residues. Germline CDR1 is MNHNS and CDR2 is SASEGT. Germline trimming cut 2 bases from V and 4 bases from J; bases unmatched to any gene: 7. CDR3 sequence reads: CASSELGGDRGYGYTF. In nucleotides, the CDR3 is TGTGCCAGCAGTGAATTGGGGGGGGACAGGGGCTATGGCTACACCTTC.

This chain joins TRBV27 and TRBJ1-2; weak D call: TRBD1 (5 bases). Trimming removed 7 bases from V and 2 bases from J, with 14 bases in between. Germline V gene lookup returns CDR1 MNHEY and CDR2 SMNVEV (reference sequence). The CDR3 sequence is 14 residues long. DNA of the CDR3: TGTGCCAGCAAAATAGACAGATTAAACTATGGCTACACCTTC. Its protein product is CASKIDRLNYGYTF.

The chain combines TRBV20-1 with TRBJ2-5; D is ambiguous. V lost 3 bases and J lost 5, with 7 bases in between. This CDR3 spans 11 amino acids. Germline assignment: CDR1 DFQATT and CDR2 SNEGSKA (reference sequence). CDR3 residues: CSASSEETQYF. The CDR3 DNA sequence: TGCAGTGCTAGCTCGGAGGAGACCCAGTACTTC.

V gene TRBV13 combines with J gene TRBJ2-1, with D maybe TRBD2 (6 bases). V was trimmed by 9 bases and J by 0 bases, leaving 15 bases between them. Germline V gene lookup returns CDR1 PRHDT and CDR2 FYEKMQ (reference sequence). This CDR3 is 15 amino acids long. The CDR3 is CASTRRARSYNEQFF. CDR3 in DNA: TGTGCCAGTACCCGGAGGGCGCGCTCCTACAATGAGCAGTTCTTC.

This clone was counted a few times. The chain employs TRBV5-4 and TRBJ2-2; 7 nucleotides align to TRBD2. Germline CDR1 and CDR2: SGHNT and YYREEE (reference sequence). V lost 4 bases and J lost 3; bases outside the gene matches: 6. CDR3 length: 15 amino acids. The DNA of the CDR3 is TGTGCCAGCAGCCCACAACTAGCGCACACCGGGGAGCTGTTTTTT. Encoded protein: CASSPQLAHTGELFF.

The chain employs TRBV11-3 and TRBJ2-1, with no clear D. CDR1 is SGHNT, CDR2 YENEEA, per germline. This CDR3 contains 13 residues. The V end was cut by 1 base, the J end by 2 bases, with 3 bases between. Written as DNA, the CDR3 is TGTGCCAGCAGCTTAGGAGCCTACAATGAGCAGTTCTTC. The encoded protein is CASSLGAYNEQFF.

The chain has TRBV7-9 and TRBJ1-2; no definite D call. CDR1 SEHNR and CDR2 FQNEAQ come from the germline V gene (reference sequence). Between the trimmed V and J ends, which lost 1 base and 8 bases, there was a span of 14 bases. CDR3 length: 14 residues. CDR3 in amino acids: CASSLGAPTRGYTF. The CDR3 DNA follows: TGTGCCAGCAGCTTAGGGGCGCCTACGCGCGGCTACACCTTC.

The CDR3 sequence is CASSLEQATKQYF. The DNA for the CDR3 is TGTGCCAGCAGCTTAGAACAGGCTACGAAGCAGTACTTC. V is TRBV7-2 and J is TRBJ2-7, with D possibly TRBD1 on 5 matching bases. Per germline, CDR1 SGHTA and CDR2 FQGNSA. Trimming removed 1 base from V and 8 bases from J, with 12 bases in between. This CDR3 spans 13 amino acids.

The chain uses TRBV23-1 and TRBJ2-1, with 7 bases identical to TRBD1. TRBV23-1 is noted as an ORF with a role that remains uncertain. The ends lost 0 bases at V and 7 bases at J; junction bases unmatched: 12. The CDR3 is 17 amino acids. The CDR3 spells CASSQSPQQGLVNEQFF. As DNA, the CDR3 is TGCGCCAGCAGTCAATCCCCGCAACAGGGGCTTGTGAATGAGCAGTTCTTC.

This clone was seen once. The chain joins TRBV5-8 to TRBJ1-1, with 8 bases that match TRBD1. Losses at the gene ends were 4 bases for V and 1 base for J; bases not matched to a gene: 6. Per germline, CDR1 SGHTS and CDR2 YDEGEE. CDR3 length equals 15 residues. The CDR3 DNA sequence: TGTGCCAGCAGCCTGTCCGGGACAGGGAACACTGAAGCTTTCTTT. Translating it yields CASSLSGTGNTEAFF.

This clone was seen more than once but under ten times. As DNA, the CDR3 is TGTGCCAGCAGCTCAGATCTCAGGCGGGCGAGTCGCACCGGGGAGCTGTTTTTT. It translates to CASSSDLRRASRTGELFF. The chain combines TRBV7-2 with TRBJ2-2; D might be TRBD2 (5 bases). Germline CDR1 is SGHTA and CDR2 is FQGNSA. This CDR3 comprises 18 residues. V gave up 4 bases and J gave up 4 bases, with 22 bases separating them.

The chain is built from TRBV11-2 and TRBJ2-6; no reliable D call. Looked up from germline, CDR1 is SGHAT and CDR2 is FQNNGV. The CDR3 spans 14 residues. Between the trimmed V and J ends, which lost 2 bases and 5 bases, there was a span of 7 bases. Here the CDR3 reads CASSLPDRANVLTF. The CDR3 nucleotides are TGTGCCAGCAGCTTACCCGACAGGGCCAACGTCCTGACTTTC.

The CDR3 loop is CASSLTGFYEQYF. CDR3 sequence (DNA): TGTGCCAGCAGCTTAACAGGGTTCTACGAGCAGTACTTC. This rearrangement joins TRBV11-1 to TRBJ2-7; the D gene is possibly TRBD1 (6 bases). Trimming stripped 2 bases from V and 3 bases from J, with 8 bases between. From germline, CDR1 is SGHAT and CDR2 FQDESV (reference sequence). The CDR3 is 13 amino acids.

The CDR3, as DNA: TGTGCCAGCAGTTCCCCACCAACAGGGAGTCAAGAGACCCAGTACTTC. Encoded protein: CASSSPPTGSQETQYF. V gene TRBV28 combines with J gene TRBJ2-5, with D possibly being TRBD1 (6 bases). Germline assignment: CDR1 MDHEN and CDR2 SYDVKM. This CDR3 region has 16 residues. Trimming left V 4 bases short and J 2 bases short, with 17 bases between.

The chain joins TRBV5-1 to TRBJ1-1; the D is unclear. CDR1 and CDR2 from the germline V gene are SGHRS and YFSETQ. Trimming took off 2 bases at V and 7 bases at J, with 15 bases between the two ends. This CDR3 is 14 amino acids long. Here the CDR3 DNA reads TGCGCCAGCAGCTTCTCCCTGGCACTAAGTGAAGCTTTCTTT. It translates to CASSFSLALSEAFF.

This clone has only a few counts. This sequence joins TRBV19 and TRBJ2-2; 8 bases are shared with TRBD2. CDR1 LNHDA and CDR2 SQIVND come from the germline V gene (reference sequence). The CDR3 contains 15 residues. V shed 4 bases, J shed 6 bases, and the junction held 7 bases outside the gene matches. CDR3 coding DNA: TGTGCCAGTAGTAAGAAGCGGGAGAGGGCCGGGGAGCTGTTTTTT. This encodes CASSKKRERAGELFF. Full variable domain (remainder filled in from reference TRBV19 and TRBJ2-2): DGGITQSPKYLFRKEGQNVTLSCEQNLNHDAMYWYRQDPGQGLRLIYYSQIVNDFQKGDIAEGYSVSREKKESFPLTVTSAQKNPTAFYLCASSKKRERAGELFFGEGSRLTVL.

This chain uses TRBV27 with TRBJ1-2; 9 nucleotides line up with TRBD1. This CDR3 has 15 residues. CDR1 MNHEY and CDR2 SMNVEV come from the germline V gene (reference sequence). J was trimmed by 3 bases and V by 2 bases; bases with no gene match: 4. Here the CDR3 reads CASSLRGQGYYGYTF. The CDR3 coding sequence is TGTGCCAGCAGTTTAAGGGGACAGGGATACTATGGCTACACCTTC.

The chain employs TRBV2 and TRBJ1-2; tentatively, D is TRBD1 (6 bases). Germline V lookup: CDR1 SNHLY, CDR2 FYNNEI. CDR3 length: 14 amino acids. The ends were cut back, 10 bases at V and 6 bases at J, with 21 bases in the middle. This chain's CDR3 is CATQRQGMWNGYTF. For the CDR3, the DNA is TGTGCCACCCAAAGGCAGGGGATGTGGAATGGCTACACCTTC.

V usage is TRBV10-2 and J usage is TRBJ2-7; TRBD1 agrees at 8 bases. The V and J ends lost 10 bases and 6 bases, in that order; junction bases with no gene match: 11. CDR1 and CDR2 (germline): WSHSY, SAAADI. The CDR3 has 13 residues. This chain's CDR3 is CATSLTGVGEQYF. In nucleotides, the CDR3 is TGCGCCACTAGCCTGACAGGGGTGGGCGAGCAGTACTTC.